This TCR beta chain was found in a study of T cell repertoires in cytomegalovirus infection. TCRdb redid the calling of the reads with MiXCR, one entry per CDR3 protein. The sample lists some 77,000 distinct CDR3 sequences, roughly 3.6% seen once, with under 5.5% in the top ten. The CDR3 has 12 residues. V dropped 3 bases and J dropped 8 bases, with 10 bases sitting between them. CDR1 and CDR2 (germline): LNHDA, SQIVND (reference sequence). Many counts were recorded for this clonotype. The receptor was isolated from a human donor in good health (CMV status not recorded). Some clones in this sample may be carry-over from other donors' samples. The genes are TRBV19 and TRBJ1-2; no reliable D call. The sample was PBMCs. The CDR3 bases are TGTGCCAGTAGTATGGGCCTCGGAGGCTACACCTTC. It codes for CASSMGLGGYTF. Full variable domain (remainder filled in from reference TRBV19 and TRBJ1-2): DGGITQSPKYLFRKEGQNVTLSCEQNLNHDAMYWYRQDPGQGLRLIYYSQIVNDFQKGDIAEGYSVSREKKESFPLTVTSAQKNPTAFYLCASSMGLGGYTFGSGTRLTVV.